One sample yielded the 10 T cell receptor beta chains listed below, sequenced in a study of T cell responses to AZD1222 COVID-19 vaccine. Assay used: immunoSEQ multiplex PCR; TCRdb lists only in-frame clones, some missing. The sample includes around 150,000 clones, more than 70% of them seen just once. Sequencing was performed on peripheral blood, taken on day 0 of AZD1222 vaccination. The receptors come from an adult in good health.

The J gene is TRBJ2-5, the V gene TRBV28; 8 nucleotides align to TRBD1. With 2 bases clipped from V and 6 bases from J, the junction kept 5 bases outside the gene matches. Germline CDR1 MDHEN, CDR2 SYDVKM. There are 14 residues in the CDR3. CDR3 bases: TGTGCCAGCAGTTTACTAGGACAGGGACAGACCCAGTACTTC. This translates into CASSLLGQGQTQYF.

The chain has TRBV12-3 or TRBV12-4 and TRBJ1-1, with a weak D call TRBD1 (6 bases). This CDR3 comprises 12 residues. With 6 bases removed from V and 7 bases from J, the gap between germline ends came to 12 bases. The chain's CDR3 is CASRATGREAFF. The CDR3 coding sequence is TGTGCCAGCAGAGCCACAGGGCGTGAAGCTTTCTTT.

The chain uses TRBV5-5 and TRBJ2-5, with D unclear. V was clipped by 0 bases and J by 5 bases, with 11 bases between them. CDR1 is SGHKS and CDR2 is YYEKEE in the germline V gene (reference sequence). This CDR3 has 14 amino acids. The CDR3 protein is CASSLDLGWETQYF. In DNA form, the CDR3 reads TGTGCCAGCAGCTTGGATTTGGGATGGGAGACCCAGTACTTC.

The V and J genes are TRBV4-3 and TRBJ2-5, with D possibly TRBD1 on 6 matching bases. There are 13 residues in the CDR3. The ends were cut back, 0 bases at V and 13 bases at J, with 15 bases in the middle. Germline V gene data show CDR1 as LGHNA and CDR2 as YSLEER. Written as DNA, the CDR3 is TGCGCCAGCAGCCAAGATACGCGGACAGCCAGGTACTTC. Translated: CASSQDTRTARYF.

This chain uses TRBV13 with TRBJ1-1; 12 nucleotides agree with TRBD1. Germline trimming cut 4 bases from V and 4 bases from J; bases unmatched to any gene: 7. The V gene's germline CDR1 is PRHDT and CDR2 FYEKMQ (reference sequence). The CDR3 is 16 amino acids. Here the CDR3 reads CASSYTGTGGFTEAFF. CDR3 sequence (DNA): TGTGCCAGCAGCTATACCGGGACAGGGGGCTTCACTGAAGCTTTCTTT.

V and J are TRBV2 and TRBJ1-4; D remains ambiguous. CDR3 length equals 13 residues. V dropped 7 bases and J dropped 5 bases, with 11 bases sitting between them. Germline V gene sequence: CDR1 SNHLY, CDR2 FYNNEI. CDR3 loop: CASIRSANEKLFF. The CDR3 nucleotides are TGTGCCAGCATCCGCTCGGCCAATGAAAAACTGTTTTTT.

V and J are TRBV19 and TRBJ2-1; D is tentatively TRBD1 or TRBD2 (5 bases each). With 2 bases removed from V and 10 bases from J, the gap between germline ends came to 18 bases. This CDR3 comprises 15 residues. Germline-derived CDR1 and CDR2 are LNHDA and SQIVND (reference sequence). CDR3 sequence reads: CASSINTWGGGEQFF. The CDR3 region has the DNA TGTGCCAGTAGTATAAATACGTGGGGCGGAGGAGAGCAGTTCTTC.

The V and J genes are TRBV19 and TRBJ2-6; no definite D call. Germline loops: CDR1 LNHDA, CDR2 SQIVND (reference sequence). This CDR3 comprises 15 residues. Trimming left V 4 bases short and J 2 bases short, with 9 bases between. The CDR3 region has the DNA TGTGCCAGTAGTACCGGAGCCCCTGGGGCCAACGTCCTGACTTTC. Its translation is CASSTGAPGANVLTF.

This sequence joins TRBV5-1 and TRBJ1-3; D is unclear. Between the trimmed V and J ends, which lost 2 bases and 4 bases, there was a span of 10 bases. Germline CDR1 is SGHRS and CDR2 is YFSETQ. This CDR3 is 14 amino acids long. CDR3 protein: CASSLKGSGNTIYF. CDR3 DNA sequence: TGCGCCAGCAGCTTAAAAGGATCCGGAAACACCATATATTTT.

For the CDR3, the DNA is TGTGCCAGCAGCCCACTCCGACAGGTTAAGGGCACTGAAGCTTTCTTT. It is translated as CASSPLRQVKGTEAFF. The rearrangement joins TRBV4-2 to TRBJ1-1; perhaps TRBD1 as D (6 bases). V dropped 4 bases and J dropped 4 bases, with 19 bases sitting between them. CDR3 length: 16 residues. CDR1 and CDR2 from the germline V gene are LGHNA and YNFKEQ.